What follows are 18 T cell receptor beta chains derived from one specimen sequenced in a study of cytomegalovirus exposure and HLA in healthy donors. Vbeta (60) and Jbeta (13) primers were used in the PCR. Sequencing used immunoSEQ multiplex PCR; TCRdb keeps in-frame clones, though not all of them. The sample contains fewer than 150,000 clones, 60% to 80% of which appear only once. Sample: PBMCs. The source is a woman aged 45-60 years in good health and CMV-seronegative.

The CDR3 spells CASSQAASGGVQYF. As DNA, the CDR3 is TGTGCCAGCAGCCAAGCCGCTAGCGGGGGCGTTCAGTACTTC. This chain connects TRBV14 to TRBJ2-4, with 10 bases fitting TRBD2. Per germline, CDR1 SGHDN and CDR2 FVKESK. With V trimmed by 1 base and J by 11 bases, 5 bases remained unmatched. The CDR3 loop spans 14 amino acids.

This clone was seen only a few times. In DNA form, the CDR3 reads TGTGCCAGCAGTCTGACAGGGGGCGGGACTGAAGCTTTCTTT. Its protein product is CASSLTGGGTEAFF. The V gene is TRBV2, the J gene TRBJ1-1; 10 nucleotides agree with TRBD1. Germline V gives CDR1 SNHLY, CDR2 FYNNEI. The CDR3 extends over 14 amino acids. Losses at the gene ends were 5 bases for V and 5 bases for J; bases not matched to a gene: 5.

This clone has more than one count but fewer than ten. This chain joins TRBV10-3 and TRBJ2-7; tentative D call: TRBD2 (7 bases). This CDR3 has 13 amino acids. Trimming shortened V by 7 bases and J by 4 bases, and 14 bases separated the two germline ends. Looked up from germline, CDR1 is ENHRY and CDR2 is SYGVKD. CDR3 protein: CAITGGAGYEQYF. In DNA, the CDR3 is TGTGCCATCACGGGGGGCGCTGGGTACGAGCAGTACTTC.

The CDR3 reads CASSDTRRQPQHF. The CDR3 DNA follows: TGTGCCAGCAGTGACACTCGCCGTCAGCCCCAGCATTTT. This chain joins TRBV6-1 and TRBJ1-5; D remains unclear. This CDR3 is 13 amino acids long. Deletions cut 3 bases from V and 6 bases from J, with 9 bases between. In germline, CDR1 is MNHNS, CDR2 SASEGT.

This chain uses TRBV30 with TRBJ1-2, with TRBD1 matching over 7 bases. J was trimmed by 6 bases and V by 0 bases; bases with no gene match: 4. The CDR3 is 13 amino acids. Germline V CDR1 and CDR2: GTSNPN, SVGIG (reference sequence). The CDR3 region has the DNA TGTGCCTGGAGTGTTCAGGGGGAAAATGGCTACACCTTC. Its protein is CAWSVQGENGYTF.

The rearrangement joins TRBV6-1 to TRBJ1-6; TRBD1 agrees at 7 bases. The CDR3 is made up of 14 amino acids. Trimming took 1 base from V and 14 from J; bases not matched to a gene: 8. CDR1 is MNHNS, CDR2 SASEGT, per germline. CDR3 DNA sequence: TGTGCCAGCAGTGAAGGAGGGACAGAAGGCACCCTCCACTTT. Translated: CASSEGGTEGTLHF.

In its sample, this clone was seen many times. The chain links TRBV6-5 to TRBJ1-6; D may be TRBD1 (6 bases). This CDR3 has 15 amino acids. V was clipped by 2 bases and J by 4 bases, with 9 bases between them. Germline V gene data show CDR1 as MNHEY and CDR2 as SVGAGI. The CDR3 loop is CASSYGQIYNSPLHF. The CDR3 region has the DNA TGTGCCAGCAGTTACGGACAGATTTATAATTCACCCCTCCACTTT.

CDR3 protein: CASSYDWGVDSPLHF. CDR3 sequence (DNA): TGTGCCAGCAGTTACGATTGGGGCGTCGATTCACCCCTCCACTTT. The chain recombines TRBV6-6 with TRBJ1-6; maybe TRBD1 (5 bases). CDR3 length equals 15 residues. Germline V gives CDR1 MNHNY, CDR2 SVGAGI (reference sequence). V dropped 2 bases and J dropped 8 bases, with 13 bases sitting between them.

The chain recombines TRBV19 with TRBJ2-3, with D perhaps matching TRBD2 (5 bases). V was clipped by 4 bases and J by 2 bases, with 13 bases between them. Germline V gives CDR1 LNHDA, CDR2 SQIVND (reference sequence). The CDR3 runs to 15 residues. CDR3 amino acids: CASSTPGMDTDTQYF. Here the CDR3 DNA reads TGTGCCAGTAGTACCCCCGGGATGGACACAGATACGCAGTATTTT.

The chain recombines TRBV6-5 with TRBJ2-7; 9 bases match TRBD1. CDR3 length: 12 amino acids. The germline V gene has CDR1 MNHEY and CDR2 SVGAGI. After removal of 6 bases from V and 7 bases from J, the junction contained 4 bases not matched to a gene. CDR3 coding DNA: TGTGCCAGCAGACAGGGGGCAAGGGAGCAGTACTTC. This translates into CASRQGAREQYF.

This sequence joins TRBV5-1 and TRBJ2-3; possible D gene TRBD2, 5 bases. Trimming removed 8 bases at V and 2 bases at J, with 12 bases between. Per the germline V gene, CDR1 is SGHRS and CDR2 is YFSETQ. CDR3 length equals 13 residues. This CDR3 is CASHRGDTDTQYF. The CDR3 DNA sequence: TGCGCCAGTCACCGGGGAGACACAGATACGCAGTATTTT.

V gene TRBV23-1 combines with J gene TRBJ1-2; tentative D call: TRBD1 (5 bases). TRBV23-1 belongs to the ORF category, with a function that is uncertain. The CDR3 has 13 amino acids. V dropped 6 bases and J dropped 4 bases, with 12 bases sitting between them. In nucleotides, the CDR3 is TGCGCCAGCAGCCCGGACAATCCCTATGGCTACACCTTC. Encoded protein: CASSPDNPYGYTF.

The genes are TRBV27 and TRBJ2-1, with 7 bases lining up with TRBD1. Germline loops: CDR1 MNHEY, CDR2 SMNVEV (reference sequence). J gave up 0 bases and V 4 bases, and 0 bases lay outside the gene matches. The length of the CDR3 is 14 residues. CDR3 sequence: CASSWDSSYNEQFF. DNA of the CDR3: TGTGCCAGCAGTTGGGACAGCTCCTACAATGAGCAGTTCTTC.

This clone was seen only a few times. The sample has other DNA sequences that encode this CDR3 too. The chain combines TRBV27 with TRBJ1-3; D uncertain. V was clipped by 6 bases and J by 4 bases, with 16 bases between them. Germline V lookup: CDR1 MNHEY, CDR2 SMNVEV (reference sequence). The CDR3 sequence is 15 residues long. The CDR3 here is CASSPIEGVGNTIYF. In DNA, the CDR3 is TGTGCCAGCAGCCCGATTGAGGGCGTAGGAAACACCATATATTTT.

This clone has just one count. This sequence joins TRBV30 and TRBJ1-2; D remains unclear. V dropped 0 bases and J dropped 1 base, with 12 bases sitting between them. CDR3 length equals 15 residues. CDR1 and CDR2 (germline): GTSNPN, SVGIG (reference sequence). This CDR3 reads CAWSVSQRGNYGYTF. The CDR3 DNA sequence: TGTGCCTGGAGTGTTTCACAGCGGGGTAACTATGGCTACACCTTC.

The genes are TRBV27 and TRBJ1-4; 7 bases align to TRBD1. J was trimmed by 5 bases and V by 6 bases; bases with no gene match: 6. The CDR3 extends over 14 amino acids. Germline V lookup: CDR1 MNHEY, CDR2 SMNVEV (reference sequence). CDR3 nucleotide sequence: TGTGCCAGCAGCCTCGACAGGGCCAATGAAAAACTGTTTTTT. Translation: CASSLDRANEKLFF.

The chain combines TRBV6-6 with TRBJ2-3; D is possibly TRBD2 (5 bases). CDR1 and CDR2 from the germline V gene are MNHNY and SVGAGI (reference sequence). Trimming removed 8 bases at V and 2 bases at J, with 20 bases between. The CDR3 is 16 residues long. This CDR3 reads CASSRASGANTDTQYF. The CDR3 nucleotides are TGTGCCAGCTCACGGGCCAGCGGTGCAAACACAGATACGCAGTATTTT.

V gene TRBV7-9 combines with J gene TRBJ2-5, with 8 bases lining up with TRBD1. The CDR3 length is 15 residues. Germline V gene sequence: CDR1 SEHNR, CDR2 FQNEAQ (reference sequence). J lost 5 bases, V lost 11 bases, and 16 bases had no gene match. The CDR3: CAFDRGKISGETQYF. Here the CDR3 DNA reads TGTGCCTTCGACAGGGGTAAAATTTCGGGGGAGACCCAGTACTTC.